Sequencing of this T cell receptor beta chain was carried out in a study of blood T cell repertoires in COVID-19. For the study at large: The United States, Italy and Spain were the sources of the acute and convalescent COVID-19 samples.

Sequencing used immunoSEQ multiplex PCR; TCRdb keeps in-frame clones, though not all of them. The sample includes some 310,000 clones, about nine tenths of them seen just once. Germline-derived CDR1 and CDR2 are SGHRS and YFSETQ. Trimming took 3 bases from V and 2 from J; bases not matched to a gene: 9. This CDR3 has 16 amino acids. This TCR was recovered from a man aged 50 to 60 with active or convalescent COVID-19. V and J are TRBV5-1 and TRBJ2-5; 8 nucleotides agree with TRBD2. What was sequenced was peripheral blood. In DNA, the CDR3 is TGCGCCAGCAGCTGGGCCTCGGGGGGGCGGCAAGAGACCCAGTACTTC. It yields the protein CASSWASGGRQETQYF.